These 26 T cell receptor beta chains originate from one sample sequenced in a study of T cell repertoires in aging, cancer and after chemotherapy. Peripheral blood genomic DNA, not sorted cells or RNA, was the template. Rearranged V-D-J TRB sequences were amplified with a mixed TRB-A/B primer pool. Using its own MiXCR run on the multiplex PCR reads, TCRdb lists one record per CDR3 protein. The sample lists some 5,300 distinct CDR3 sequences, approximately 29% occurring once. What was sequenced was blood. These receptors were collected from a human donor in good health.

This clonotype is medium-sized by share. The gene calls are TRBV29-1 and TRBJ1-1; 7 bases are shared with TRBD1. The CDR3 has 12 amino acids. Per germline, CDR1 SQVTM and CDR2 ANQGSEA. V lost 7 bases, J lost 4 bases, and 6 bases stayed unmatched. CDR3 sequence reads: CSGNRGSTEAFF. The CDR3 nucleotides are TGCAGCGGTAACAGGGGAAGCACTGAAGCTTTCTTT.

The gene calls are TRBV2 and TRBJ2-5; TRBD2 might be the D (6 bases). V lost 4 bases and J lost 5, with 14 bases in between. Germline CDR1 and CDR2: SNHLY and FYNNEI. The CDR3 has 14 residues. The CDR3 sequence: CASSALTSTETQYF. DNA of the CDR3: TGTGCCAGCAGTGCACTGACTAGTACGGAGACCCAGTACTTC.

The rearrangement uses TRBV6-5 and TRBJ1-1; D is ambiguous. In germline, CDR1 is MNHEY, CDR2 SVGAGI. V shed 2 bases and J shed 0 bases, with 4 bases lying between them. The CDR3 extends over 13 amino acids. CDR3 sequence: CASSYQMNTEAFF. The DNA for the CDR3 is TGTGCCAGCAGTTACCAGATGAACACTGAAGCTTTCTTT.

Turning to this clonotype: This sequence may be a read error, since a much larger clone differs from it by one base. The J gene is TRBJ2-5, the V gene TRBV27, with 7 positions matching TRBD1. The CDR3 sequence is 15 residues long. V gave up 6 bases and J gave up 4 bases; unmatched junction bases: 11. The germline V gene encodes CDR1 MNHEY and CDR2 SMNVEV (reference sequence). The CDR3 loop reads CASRWDSASVETQYF. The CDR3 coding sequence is TGTGCCAGCAGATGGGACAGCGCGAGTGTAGAGACCCAGTACTTC.

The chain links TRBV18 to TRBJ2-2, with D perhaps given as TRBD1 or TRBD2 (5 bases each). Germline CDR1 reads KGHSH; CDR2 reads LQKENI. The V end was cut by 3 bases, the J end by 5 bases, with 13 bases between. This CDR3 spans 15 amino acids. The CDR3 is CASSPPSRETGELFF. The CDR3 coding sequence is TGTGCCAGCTCACCCCCTAGCAGGGAGACCGGGGAGCTGTTTTTT.

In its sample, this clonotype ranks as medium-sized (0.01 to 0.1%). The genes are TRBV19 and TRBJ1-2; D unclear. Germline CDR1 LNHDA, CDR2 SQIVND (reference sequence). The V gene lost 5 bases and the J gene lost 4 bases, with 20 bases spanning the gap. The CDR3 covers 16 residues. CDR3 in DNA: TGTGCCAGTAGTCCCCGGGCCTTGCACGTCGGCTATGGCTACACCTTC. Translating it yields CASSPRALHVGYGYTF.

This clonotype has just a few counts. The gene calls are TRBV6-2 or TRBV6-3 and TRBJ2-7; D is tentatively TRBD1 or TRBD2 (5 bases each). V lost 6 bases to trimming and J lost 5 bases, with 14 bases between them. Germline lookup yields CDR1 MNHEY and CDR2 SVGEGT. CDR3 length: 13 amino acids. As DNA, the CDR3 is TGTGCCAGCAGCCTAAGGGACCAAAACGAGCAGTACTTC. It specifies CASSLRDQNEQYF.

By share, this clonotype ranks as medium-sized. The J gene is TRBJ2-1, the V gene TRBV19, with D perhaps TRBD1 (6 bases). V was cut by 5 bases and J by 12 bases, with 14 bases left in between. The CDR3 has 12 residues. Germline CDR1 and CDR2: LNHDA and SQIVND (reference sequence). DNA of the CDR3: TGTGCCAGTAGTCCACAGGGATTGGTGCAGTTCTTC. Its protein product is CASSPQGLVQFF. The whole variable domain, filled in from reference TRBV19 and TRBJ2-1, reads DGGITQSPKYLFRKEGQNVTLSCEQNLNHDAMYWYRQDPGQGLRLIYYSQIVNDFQKGDIAEGYSVSREKKESFPLTVTSAQKNPTAFYLCASSPQGLVQFFGPGTRLTVL.

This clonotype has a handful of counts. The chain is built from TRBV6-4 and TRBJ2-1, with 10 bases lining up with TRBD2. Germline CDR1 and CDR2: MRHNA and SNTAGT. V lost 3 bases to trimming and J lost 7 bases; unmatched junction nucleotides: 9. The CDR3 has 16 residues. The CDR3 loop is CASSDRGLAESNEQFF. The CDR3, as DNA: TGTGCCAGCAGTGATAGAGGACTAGCGGAATCAAATGAGCAGTTCTTC.

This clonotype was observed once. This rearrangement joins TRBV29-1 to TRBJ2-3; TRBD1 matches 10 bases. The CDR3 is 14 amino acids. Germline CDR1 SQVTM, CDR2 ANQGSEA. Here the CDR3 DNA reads TGCAGTGCTAGAGCCCGGACAGGGGGAGATACGCAGTATTTT. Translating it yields CSARARTGGDTQYF.

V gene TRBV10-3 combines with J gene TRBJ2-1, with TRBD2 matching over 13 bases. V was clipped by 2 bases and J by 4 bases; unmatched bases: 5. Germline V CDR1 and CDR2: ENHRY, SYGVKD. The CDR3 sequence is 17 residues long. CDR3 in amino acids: CAISEKTSGGTYNEQFF. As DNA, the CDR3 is TGTGCCATCAGTGAGAAGACTAGCGGGGGGACGTACAATGAGCAGTTCTTC.

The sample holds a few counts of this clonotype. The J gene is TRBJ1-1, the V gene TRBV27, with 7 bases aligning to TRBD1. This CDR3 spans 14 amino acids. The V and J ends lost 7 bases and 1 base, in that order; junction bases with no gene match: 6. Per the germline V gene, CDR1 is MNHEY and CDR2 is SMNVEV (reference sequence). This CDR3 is CASKLGQTNTEAFF. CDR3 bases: TGTGCCAGCAAGTTGGGACAGACGAACACTGAAGCTTTCTTT.

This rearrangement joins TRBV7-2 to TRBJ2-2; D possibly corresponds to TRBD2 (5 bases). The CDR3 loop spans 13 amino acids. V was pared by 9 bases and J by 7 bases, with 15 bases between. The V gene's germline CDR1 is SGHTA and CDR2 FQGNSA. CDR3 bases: TGTGCCAGGAGCCACGAACGGGGCGGGGAGCTGTTTTTT. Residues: CARSHERGGELFF.

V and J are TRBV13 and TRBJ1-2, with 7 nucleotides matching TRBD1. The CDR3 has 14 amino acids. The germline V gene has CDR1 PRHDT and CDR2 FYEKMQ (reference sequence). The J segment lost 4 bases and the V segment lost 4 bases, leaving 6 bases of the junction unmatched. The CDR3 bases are TGTGCCAGCAGCTGGGGGACAGATTTCTATGGCTACACCTTC. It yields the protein CASSWGTDFYGYTF.

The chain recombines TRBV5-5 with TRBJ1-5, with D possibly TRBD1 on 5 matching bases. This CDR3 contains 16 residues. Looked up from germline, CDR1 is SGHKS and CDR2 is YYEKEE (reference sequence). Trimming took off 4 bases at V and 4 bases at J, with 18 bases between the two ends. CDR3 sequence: CASSLGPGARNQPQHF. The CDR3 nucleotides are TGTGCCAGCAGCCTGGGGCCGGGAGCTAGAAATCAGCCCCAGCATTTT.

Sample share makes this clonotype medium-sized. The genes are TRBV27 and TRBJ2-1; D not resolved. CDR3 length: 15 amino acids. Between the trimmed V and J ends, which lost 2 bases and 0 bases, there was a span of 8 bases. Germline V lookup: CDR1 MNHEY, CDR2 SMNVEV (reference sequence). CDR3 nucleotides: TGTGCCAGCAGTTTAGAGAACCCCTCCTACAATGAGCAGTTCTTC. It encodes CASSLENPSYNEQFF.

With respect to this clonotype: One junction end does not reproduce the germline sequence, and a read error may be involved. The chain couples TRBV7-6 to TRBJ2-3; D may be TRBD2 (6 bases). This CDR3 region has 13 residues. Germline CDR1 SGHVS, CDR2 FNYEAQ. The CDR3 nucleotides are TGTGCTAGCAGCTTCAAGGGAGGCGATACGCAGTATTTT. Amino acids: CASSFKGGDTQYF.

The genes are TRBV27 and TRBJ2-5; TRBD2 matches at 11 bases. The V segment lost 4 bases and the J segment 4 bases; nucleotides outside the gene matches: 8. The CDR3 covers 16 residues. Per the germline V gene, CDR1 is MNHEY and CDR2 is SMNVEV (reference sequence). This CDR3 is CASSSTYGLAGETQYF. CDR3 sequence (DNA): TGTGCCAGCAGTTCAACTTATGGACTAGCGGGAGAGACCCAGTACTTC.

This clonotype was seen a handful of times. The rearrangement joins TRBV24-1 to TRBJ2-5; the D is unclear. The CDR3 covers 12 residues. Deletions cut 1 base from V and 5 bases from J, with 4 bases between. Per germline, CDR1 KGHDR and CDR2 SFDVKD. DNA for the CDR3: TGTGCCACCAGTGATTTCGGGGAGACCCAGTACTTC. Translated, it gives CATSDFGETQYF.

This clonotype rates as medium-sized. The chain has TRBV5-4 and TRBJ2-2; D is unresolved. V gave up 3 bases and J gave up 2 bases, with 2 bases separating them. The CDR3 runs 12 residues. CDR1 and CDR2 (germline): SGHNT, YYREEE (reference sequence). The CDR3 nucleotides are TGTGCCAGCAGCTCCAACACCGGGGAGCTGTTTTTT. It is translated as CASSSNTGELFF.

CDR3 sequence: CASADRNSPLHF. The DNA for the CDR3 is TGTGCCAGCGCGGACAGGAATTCACCCCTCCACTTT. This chain connects TRBV5-5 to TRBJ1-6, with 7 bases fitting TRBD1. From germline, CDR1 is SGHKS and CDR2 YYEKEE (reference sequence). Trimming at V came to 7 bases and at J to 7 bases, leaving 2 bases not matched to a gene. This CDR3 region has 12 residues.

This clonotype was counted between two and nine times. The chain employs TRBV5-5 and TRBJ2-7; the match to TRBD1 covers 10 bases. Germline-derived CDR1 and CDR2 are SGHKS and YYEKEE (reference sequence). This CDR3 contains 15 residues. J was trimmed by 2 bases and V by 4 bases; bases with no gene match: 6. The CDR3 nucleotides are TGTGCCAGCAGCAGGGGACAGGGGCGCCCCTACGAGCAGTACTTC. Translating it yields CASSRGQGRPYEQYF.

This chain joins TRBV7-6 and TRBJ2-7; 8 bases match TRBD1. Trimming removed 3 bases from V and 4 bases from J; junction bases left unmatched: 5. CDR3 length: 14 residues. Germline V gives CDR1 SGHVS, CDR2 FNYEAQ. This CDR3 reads CASSLRTGTYEQYF. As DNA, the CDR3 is TGTGCCAGCAGCTTGCGGACAGGGACTTACGAGCAGTACTTC.

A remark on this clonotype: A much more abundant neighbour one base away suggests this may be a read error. CDR3 protein: CVTSSWTGGALAKNIQYF. In nucleotides, the CDR3 is TGTGTCACCAGCAGCTGGACAGGGGGGGCCCTAGCCAAAAACATTCAGTACTTC. The chain employs TRBV15 and TRBJ2-4, with 10 bases fitting TRBD1. CDR3 length: 18 residues. Germline CDR1 LNHNV, CDR2 YYDKDF (reference sequence).

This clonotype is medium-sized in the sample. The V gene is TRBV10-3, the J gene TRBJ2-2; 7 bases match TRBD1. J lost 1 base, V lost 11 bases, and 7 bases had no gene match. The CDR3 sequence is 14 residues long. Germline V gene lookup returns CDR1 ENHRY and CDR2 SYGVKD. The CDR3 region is CAAHRGENTGELFF. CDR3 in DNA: TGTGCCGCGCACAGGGGCGAGAACACCGGGGAGCTGTTTTTT.

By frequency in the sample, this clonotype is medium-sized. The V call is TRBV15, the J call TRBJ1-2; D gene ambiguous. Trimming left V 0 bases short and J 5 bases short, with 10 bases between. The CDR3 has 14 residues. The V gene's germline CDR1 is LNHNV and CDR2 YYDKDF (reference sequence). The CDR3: CATSRDIQQYGYTF. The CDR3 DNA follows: TGTGCCACCAGCAGAGATATTCAGCAGTATGGCTACACCTTC.